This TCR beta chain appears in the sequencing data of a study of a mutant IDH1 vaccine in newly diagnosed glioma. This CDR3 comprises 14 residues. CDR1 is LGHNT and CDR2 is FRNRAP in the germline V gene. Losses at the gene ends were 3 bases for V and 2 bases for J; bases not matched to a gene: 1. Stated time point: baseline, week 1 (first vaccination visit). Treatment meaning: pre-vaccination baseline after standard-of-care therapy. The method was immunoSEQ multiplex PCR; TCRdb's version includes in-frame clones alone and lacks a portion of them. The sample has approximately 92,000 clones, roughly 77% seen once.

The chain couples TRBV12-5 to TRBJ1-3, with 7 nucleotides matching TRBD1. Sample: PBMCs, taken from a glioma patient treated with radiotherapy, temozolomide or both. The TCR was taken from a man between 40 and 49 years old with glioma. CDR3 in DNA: TGTGCTAGTGGTTTTGGGACAGCTGGAAACACCATATATTTT. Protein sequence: CASGFGTAGNTIYF. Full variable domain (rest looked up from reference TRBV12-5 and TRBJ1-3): DARVTQTPRHKVTEMGQEVTMRCQPILGHNTVFWYRQTMMQGLELLAYFRNRAPLDDSGMPKDRFSAEMPDATLATLKIQPSEPRDSAVYFCASGFGTAGNTIYFGEGSWLTVV.